The TCR beta chain under discussion was sequenced for a study of identical twins. Template switching introduced a universal primer site, and the cDNA bore unique molecular identifiers. TCRdb itself ran the 5' RACE reads through MiXCR, one entry per CDR3 protein. This table holds hundreds of thousands of distinct CDR3 sequences, 9% to 15% found once. The table lists this clonotype with a few counts. What it binds is not known. The germline V and J ends were trimmed by 6 bases and 5 bases, with 16 bases remaining between them. The CDR3 consists of 14 residues. Study-level points and caveats: Modelling underestimated the level of out-of-frame TCR alpha sharing observed in monozygotic twins.

The same data also went into a second study, on yellow fever vaccine responses in identical twins. Per that study: Twins' vaccine T cell response reportedly seemed partly convergent, partly personalized.

Input material: PBMCs. The gene calls are TRBV12-3 or TRBV12-4 and TRBJ2-5, with D possibly matching TRBD2 (6 bases). This sequence was found in a woman between 18 and 29 years old in good health. The CDR3 nucleotides are TGTGCCAGCAGCCCTGGACTACGCCGGGAGACCCAGTACTTC. It codes for CASSPGLRRETQYF.